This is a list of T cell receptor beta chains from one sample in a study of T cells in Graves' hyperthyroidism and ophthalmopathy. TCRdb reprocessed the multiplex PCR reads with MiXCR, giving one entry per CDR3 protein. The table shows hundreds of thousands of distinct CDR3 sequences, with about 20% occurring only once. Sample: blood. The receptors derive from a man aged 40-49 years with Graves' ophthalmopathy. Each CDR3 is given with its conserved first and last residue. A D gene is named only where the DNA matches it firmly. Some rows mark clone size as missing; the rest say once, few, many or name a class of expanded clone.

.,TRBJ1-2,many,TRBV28,CASSFRGGGYTF,TGTGCCAGCAGTTTCAGGGGAGGAGGCTACACCTTC
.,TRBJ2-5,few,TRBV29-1,CSVVGQGGTKTQYF,TGCAGCGTTGTTGGACAGGGAGGGACCAAGACCCAGTACTTC
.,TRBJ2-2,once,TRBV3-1,CASSQSGAGELFF,TGTGCCAGCAGCCAATCGGGGGCCGGGGAGCTGTTTTTT
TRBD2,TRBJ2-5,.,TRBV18,CASSPVPGLADRQYF,TGTGCCAGCTCACCGGTTCCGGGACTAGCGGACAGACAGTACTTC
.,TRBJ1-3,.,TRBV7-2,CASSLAPPGQRLSSGNTIYF,TGTGCCAGCAGCTTAGCTCCTCCGGGCCAGCGATTATCCTCTGGAAACACCATATATTTT
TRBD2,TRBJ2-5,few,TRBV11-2,CASGYPPTGTSRAQYF,TGTGCCAGCGGATACCCCCCTACCGGGACTAGTCGCGCCCAGTACTTC
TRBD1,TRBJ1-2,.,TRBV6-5,CASSYSTGIGGYTF,TGTGCCAGCAGTTACTCGACAGGGATCGGTGGCTACACCTTC
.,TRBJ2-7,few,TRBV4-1,CASSQGDSSYYEQYF,TGCGCCAGCAGCCAAGGGGACTCCTCCTACTACGAGCAGTACTTC
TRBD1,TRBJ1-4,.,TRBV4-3,CASSQDSGGSEKLFF,TGCGCCAGCAGCCAAGATTCAGGGGGTAGTGAAAAACTGTTTTTT
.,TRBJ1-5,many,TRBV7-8,CASSLQSANQPQHF,TGTGCCAGCAGCTTACAGAGCGCTAATCAGCCCCAGCATTTT
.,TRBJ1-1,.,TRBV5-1,CASSLDTSPNTEAFF,TGCGCCAGCAGCTTGGACACCTCCCCCAACACTGAAGCTTTCTTT
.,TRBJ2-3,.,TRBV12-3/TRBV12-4,CASSPSENTQYF,TGTGCCAGCAGCCCGTCGGAGAATACGCAGTATTTT
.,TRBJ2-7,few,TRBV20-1,CSAPPPTGQHSYEQYF,TGCAGTGCTCCCCCCCCGACGGGACAACACTCCTACGAGCAGTACTTC
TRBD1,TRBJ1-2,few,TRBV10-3,CAISAATGAYGYTF,TGTGCCATCAGTGCCGCGACAGGGGCCTATGGCTACACCTTC
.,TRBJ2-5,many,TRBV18,CASSPPPGVGETQYF,TGTGCCAGCTCACCACCGCCGGGAGTCGGGGAGACCCAGTACTTC
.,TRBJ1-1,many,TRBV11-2,CASSHMKNTEAFF,TGTGCCAGCAGCCACATGAAGAACACTGAAGCTTTCTTT
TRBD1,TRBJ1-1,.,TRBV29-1,CSVTGARGTEAFF,TGCAGCGTTACAGGGGCGCGGGGCACTGAAGCTTTCTTT
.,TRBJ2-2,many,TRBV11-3,CASSLSDRTGELFF,TGTGCCAGCAGCTTATCCGACAGAACCGGGGAGCTGTTTTTT
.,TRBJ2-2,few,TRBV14,CASSQDSPRTGELFF,TGTGCCAGCAGCCAAGATTCCCCTCGCACCGGGGAGCTGTTTTTT
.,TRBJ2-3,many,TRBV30,CAWSKAETFTDTQYF,TGTGCCTGGAGTAAAGCGGAGACGTTCACAGATACGCAGTATTTT
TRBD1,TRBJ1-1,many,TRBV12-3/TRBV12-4,CASSLGAGGITEAFF,TGTGCCAGCAGTTTGGGAGCAGGGGGCATAACTGAAGCTTTCTTT
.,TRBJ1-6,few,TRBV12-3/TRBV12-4,CASSFSRGSGSSPLHF,TGTGCCAGCAGTTTTTCTAGGGGATCCGGGAGTTCACCCCTCCACTTT
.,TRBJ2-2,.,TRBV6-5,CASSYSTLARGELSF,TGTGCCAGCAGTTACTCGACCCTAGCCCGAGGGGAGCTGTCTTTT
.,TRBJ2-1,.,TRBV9,CASSVAPRPYNEQFF,TGTGCCAGCAGCGTAGCTCCTAGACCTTACAATGAGCAGTTCTTC
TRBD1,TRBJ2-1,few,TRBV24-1,CATSDLRTGNNEQFF,TGTGCCACCAGTGATTTGAGGACAGGGAACAATGAGCAGTTCTTC
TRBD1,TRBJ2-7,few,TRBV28,CASNFPGQRDSYEQYF,TGTGCCAGCAACTTCCCGGGACAGAGAGATTCCTACGAGCAGTACTTC
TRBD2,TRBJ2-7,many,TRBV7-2,CASSLVVLAGDYEQYF,TGTGCCAGCAGCTTAGTTGTCCTAGCGGGAGATTACGAGCAGTACTTC
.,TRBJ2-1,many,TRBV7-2,CASSLDRLSYNEQFF,TGTGCCAGCAGCTTAGACCGACTCTCCTACAATGAGCAGTTCTTC
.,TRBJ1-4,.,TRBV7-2,CASSLRRGEKLFF,TGTGCCAGCAGCTTACGCAGGGGTGAAAAACTGTTTTTT
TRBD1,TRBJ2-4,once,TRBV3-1,CASSQGIGGQMIQYF,TGTGCCAGCAGCCAAGGGATTGGGGGACAGATGATTCAGTACTTC
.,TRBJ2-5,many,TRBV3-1,CASSHGLNQETQYF,TGTGCCAGCAGCCACGGACTTAACCAAGAGACCCAGTACTTC
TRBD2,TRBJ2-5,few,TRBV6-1,CASSLGASGRAGETQYF,TGTGCCAGCAGCCTCGGGGCTAGCGGGAGGGCCGGAGAGACCCAGTACTTC
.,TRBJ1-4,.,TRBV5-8,CASSSGRRSTNEKLFF,TGTGCCAGCAGCTCCGGCCGACGGTCAACTAATGAAAAACTGTTTTTT
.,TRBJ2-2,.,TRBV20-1,CSALRTASNTGELFF,TGCAGTGCCCTCCGGACAGCCTCGAACACCGGGGAGCTGTTTTTT
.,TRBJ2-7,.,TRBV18,CASAGDRSSYEQYF,TGTGCCAGCGCGGGAGACAGGAGCTCCTACGAGCAGTACTTC
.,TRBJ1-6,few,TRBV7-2,CASSPVARVRTPLHF,TGTGCCAGCAGCCCAGTGGCCAGGGTGCGAACACCCCTCCACTTT
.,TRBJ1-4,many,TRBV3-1,CASSQDGREKLFF,TGTGCCAGCAGCCAAGATGGGCGGGAAAAACTGTTTTTT
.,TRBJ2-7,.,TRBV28,CASSLAPPEGEQYF,TGTGCCAGCAGTCTAGCCCCCCCTGAGGGCGAGCAGTACTTC
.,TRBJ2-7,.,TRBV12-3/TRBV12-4,CASSLAPGSVRYEQYF,TGTGCCAGCAGTTTAGCTCCTGGTAGCGTAAGGTACGAGCAGTACTTC
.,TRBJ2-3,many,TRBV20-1,CSARDAGTSTDTQYF,TGCAGTGCTAGAGATGCGGGAACCAGCACAGATACGCAGTATTTT
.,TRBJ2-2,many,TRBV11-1,CASSFVWTGELFF,TGTGCCAGCAGCTTCGTATGGACCGGGGAGCTGTTTTTT
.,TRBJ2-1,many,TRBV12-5,CASGRAGLRSDNEQFF,TGTGCTAGTGGTCGCGCCGGTCTAAGGTCAGACAATGAGCAGTTCTTC
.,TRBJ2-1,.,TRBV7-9,CASSREGGRFNEQFF,TGTGCCAGCAGTCGCGAAGGGGGGCGATTCAATGAGCAGTTCTTC
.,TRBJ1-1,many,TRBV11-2,CASSLPSGGFDMNTEAFF,TGTGCCAGCAGCTTACCTTCGGGCGGTTTCGATATGAACACTGAAGCTTTCTTT
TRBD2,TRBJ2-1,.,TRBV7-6,CASSPTNHLAGGFF,TGTGCCAGCAGCCCGACGAACCACCTAGCGGGAGGGTTCTTC
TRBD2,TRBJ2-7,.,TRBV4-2,CASSPSTSGSSYEQYF,TGTGCCAGCAGCCCCTCCACTAGCGGCTCCTCCTACGAGCAGTACTTC
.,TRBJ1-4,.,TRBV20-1,CSVGFTNEKLFF,TGCAGTGTGGGGTTTACTAATGAAAAACTGTTTTTT
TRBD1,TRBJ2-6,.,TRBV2,CASSEGQGVSGANVLTF,TGTGCCAGCAGTGAGGGACAGGGGGTGTCTGGGGCCAACGTCCTGACTTTC
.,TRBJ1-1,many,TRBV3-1,CASSLEQGGYTEAFF,TGTGCCAGCAGCCTAGAACAGGGAGGATACACTGAAGCTTTCTTT
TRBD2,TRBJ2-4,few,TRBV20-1,CSLSGGAPKNIQYF,TGCAGTTTGAGCGGGGGGGCCCCCAAAAACATTCAGTACTTC
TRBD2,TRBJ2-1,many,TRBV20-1,CSAPGTSGSTYNEQFF,TGCAGTGCTCCTGGGACTAGCGGGAGTACCTACAATGAGCAGTTCTTC
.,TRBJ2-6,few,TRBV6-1,CASRQSSGANVLTF,TGTGCCAGCAGACAGAGCTCTGGGGCCAACGTCCTGACTTTC
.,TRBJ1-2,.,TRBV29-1,CSVGDAYGYTF,TGCAGCGTTGGAGATGCCTATGGCTACACCTTC
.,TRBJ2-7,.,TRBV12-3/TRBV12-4,CASSFGSREQYF,TGTGCCAGCAGTTTCGGTAGTCGCGAGCAGTACTTC
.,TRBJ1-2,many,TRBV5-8,CASSLGWQGKGYTF,TGTGCCAGCAGCTTGGGGTGGCAGGGAAAAGGCTACACCTTC
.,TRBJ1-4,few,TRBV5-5,CASSLQAPVEKLFF,TGTGCCAGCAGCTTACAGGCCCCTGTGGAAAAACTGTTTTTT
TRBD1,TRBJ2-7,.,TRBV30,CAFDRGPTYEQYF,TGTGCCTTCGACAGGGGTCCTACCTACGAGCAGTACTTC